The entry that follows covers one T cell receptor (beta chain) sequence. The source of the sample is a study of blood T cell repertoires in COVID-19. Per the study methods: Estimation of nucleated cell counts relied on the amplification of reference gene primers. Only in-frame clones appear in the TCRdb table, and some are missing; sequencing was by immunoSEQ multiplex PCR. The V and J calls and clone size come from that table; D and trimming were worked out from the DNA. The profile shows 280,000 or so clones, roughly nine tenths of them singletons. The cohort comprised adults aged about 18 to 90 years residing in under 30 US areas. It was within 2 weeks before study entry that exposed participants met a COVID-19 case. V was trimmed by 4 bases and J by 4 bases, leaving 19 bases between them. Germline CDR1 LGHDT, CDR2 YNNKEL (reference sequence). This CDR3 is 16 amino acids long.

This clonotype was obtained from a woman aged 50 to 60 who had been exposed to COVID-19. Sequences were obtained from PBMCs or T cells enriched from blood (not recorded which). The gene calls are TRBV3-1 (or the pseudogene TRBV3-2) and TRBJ1-2, with a possible D match to TRBD1 (6 bases). This CDR3 is CASSPGPGQLVYGYTF. The CDR3 DNA is TGTGCCAGCAGCCCCGGACCAGGACAGCTAGTCTATGGCTACACCTTC.